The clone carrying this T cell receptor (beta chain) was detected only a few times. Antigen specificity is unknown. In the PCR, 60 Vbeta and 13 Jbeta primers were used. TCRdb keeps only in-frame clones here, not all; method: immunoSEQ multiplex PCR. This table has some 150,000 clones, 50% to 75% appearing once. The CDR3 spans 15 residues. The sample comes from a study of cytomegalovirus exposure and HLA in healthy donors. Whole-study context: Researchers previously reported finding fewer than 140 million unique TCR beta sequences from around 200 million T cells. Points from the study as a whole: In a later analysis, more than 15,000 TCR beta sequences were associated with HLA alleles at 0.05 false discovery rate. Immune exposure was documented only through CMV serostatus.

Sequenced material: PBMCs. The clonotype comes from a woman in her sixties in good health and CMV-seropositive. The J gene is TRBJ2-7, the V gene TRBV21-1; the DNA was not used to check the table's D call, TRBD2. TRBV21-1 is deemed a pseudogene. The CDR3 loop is CASSEDPGFHGEQYF. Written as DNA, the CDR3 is TGTGCCAGCAGCGAAGACCCGGGGTTCCATGGCGAGCAGTACTTC.